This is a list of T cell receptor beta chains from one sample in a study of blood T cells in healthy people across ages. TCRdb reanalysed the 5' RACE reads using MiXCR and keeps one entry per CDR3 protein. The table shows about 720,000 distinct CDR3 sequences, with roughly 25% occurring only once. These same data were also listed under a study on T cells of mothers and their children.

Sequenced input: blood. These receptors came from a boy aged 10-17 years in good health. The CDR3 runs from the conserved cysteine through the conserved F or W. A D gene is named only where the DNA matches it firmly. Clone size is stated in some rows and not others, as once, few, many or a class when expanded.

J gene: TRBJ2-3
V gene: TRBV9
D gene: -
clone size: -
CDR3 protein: CASSVEGAQISTDTQYF
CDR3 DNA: TGTGCCAGCAGCGTAGAAGGGGCGCAGATTAGCACAGATACGCAGTATTTT

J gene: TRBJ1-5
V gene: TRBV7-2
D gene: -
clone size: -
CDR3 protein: CASSLAVLGRNQPQHF
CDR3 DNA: TGTGCCAGCAGCTTAGCGGTTCTGGGGCGCAATCAGCCCCAGCATTTT

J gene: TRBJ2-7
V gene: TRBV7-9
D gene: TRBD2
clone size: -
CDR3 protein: CASSDGTSGRSGEQYF
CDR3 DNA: TGTGCCAGCAGTGACGGGACTAGCGGGAGATCAGGCGAGCAGTACTTC

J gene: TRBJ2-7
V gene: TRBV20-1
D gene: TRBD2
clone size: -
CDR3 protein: CSAITSGGHEQYF
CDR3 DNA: TGCAGTGCTATTACTAGCGGAGGCCACGAGCAGTACTTC

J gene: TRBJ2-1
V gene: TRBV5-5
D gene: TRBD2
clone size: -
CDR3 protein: CASSGTSGREGEQFF
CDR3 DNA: TGTGCCAGCAGCGGGACTAGCGGGAGGGAAGGAGAGCAGTTCTTC

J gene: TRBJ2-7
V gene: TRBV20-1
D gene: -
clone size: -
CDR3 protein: CSARDIAERSYEQYF
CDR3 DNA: TGCAGTGCTAGAGATATAGCAGAAAGATCCTACGAGCAGTACTTC

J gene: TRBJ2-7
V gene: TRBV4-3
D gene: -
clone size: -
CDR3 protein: CASSPYLGNSHEQYF
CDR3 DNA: TGCGCCAGCAGCCCCTACCTAGGGAATTCTCACGAGCAGTACTTC

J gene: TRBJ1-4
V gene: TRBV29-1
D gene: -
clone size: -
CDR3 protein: CSVEGQGINEKLFF
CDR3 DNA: TGCAGCGTTGAAGGTCAGGGGATTAATGAAAAACTGTTTTTT

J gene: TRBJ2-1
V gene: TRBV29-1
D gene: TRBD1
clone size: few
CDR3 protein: CSVEGYPRDRAYNEQFF
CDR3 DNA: TGCAGCGTTGAAGGTTATCCCCGGGACAGGGCATACAATGAGCAGTTCTTC

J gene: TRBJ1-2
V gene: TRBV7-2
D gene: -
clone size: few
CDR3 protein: CASSLGKAGYTF
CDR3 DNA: TGTGCCAGCAGCTTAGGGAAGGCGGGCTACACCTTC

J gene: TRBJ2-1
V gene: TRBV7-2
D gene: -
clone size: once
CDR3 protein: CASSPQWGAYNEQFF
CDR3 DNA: TGTGCCAGCAGCCCCCAGTGGGGGGCCTACAATGAGCAGTTCTTC

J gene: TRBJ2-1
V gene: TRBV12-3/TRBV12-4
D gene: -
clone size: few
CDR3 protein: CASRDRDGADNEQFF
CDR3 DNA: TGTGCCAGCAGAGACCGGGACGGAGCAGACAATGAGCAGTTCTTC

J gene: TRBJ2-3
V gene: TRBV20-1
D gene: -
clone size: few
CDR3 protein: CSAKYMDTQYF
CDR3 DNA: TGCAGTGCTAAGTATATGGATACGCAGTATTTT

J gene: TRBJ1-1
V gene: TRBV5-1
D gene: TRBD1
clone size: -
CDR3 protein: CASSLDGTGRTEAFF
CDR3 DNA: TGCGCCAGCAGCTTGGACGGGACAGGTCGGACTGAAGCTTTCTTT

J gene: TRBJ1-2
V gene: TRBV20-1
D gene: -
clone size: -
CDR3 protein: CSARRGTYGYTF
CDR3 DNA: TGCAGTGCCAGGAGGGGGACCTATGGCTACACCTTC

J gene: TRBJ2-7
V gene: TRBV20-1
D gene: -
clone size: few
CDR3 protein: CSARAGFYEQYF
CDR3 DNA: TGCAGTGCTAGAGCTGGATTCTACGAGCAGTACTTC

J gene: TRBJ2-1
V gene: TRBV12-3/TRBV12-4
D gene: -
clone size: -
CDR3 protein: CASALFPGTTSGEQFF
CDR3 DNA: TGTGCCAGCGCTCTTTTTCCGGGGACGACCAGCGGTGAGCAGTTCTTC

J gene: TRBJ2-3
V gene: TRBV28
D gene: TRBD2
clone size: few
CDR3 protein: CASSFNSGSGTDTQYF
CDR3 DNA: TGTGCCAGCAGTTTCAATAGCGGGAGTGGTACAGATACGCAGTATTTT

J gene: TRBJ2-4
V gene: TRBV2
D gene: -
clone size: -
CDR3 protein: CASSVGGSTDIQYF
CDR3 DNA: TGTGCCAGCAGTGTTGGGGGCAGTACGGACATTCAGTACTTC

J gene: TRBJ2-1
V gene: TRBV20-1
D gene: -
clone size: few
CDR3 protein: CSAQGRNGVYNEQFF
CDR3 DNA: TGCAGTGCCCAGGGCCGAAACGGAGTCTACAATGAGCAGTTCTTC

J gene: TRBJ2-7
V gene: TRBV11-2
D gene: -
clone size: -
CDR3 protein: CASSLDLSEQYF
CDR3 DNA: TGTGCCAGCAGCTTAGATCTGAGCGAGCAGTACTTC